These 22 T cell receptor beta chains were all obtained from the same sample, sequenced in a study of CD8 T cells in ankylosing spondylitis. General observations from the study: What appeared characteristic of ankylosing spondylitis blood was a TCR beta motif of eight highly homologous variants.

Antigens for these TCRs are unknown. One entry per CDR3 protein results from TCRdb running MiXCR on the 5' RACE reads. The table lists 700,000 to 850,000 distinct CDR3 sequences, about 12% of them singletons. The sequencing input was blood, either unsorted or a sorted T cell fraction (not recorded which). The source is a male donor with ankylosing spondylitis.

This clonotype was seen a handful of times. The chain links TRBV4-2 to TRBJ2-5; TRBD2 aligns across 10 bases. Looked up from germline, CDR1 is LGHNA and CDR2 is YNFKEQ. The CDR3 covers 16 residues. V trimming: 4 bases; J trimming: 2 bases; junction bases outside the gene matches: 7. The DNA for the CDR3 is TGTGCCAGCAGCCCCCCGACTAGCGGGTATCAAGAGACCCAGTACTTC. It codes for CASSPPTSGYQETQYF.

The chain is built from TRBV6-1 and TRBJ2-3, with 8 bases aligning to TRBD1. V lost 11 bases and J lost 0; bases outside the gene matches: 7. The CDR3 is 14 residues long. Germline CDR1 is MNHNS and CDR2 is SASEGT. This CDR3 is CALRGPTSTDTQYF. Here the CDR3 DNA reads TGTGCCCTCAGGGGGCCCACTAGCACAGATACGCAGTATTTT.

The V gene is TRBV20-1, the J gene TRBJ1-2; 9 bases fit TRBD1. Germline CDR1 reads DFQATT; CDR2 reads SNEGSKA (reference sequence). CDR3 length: 14 residues. Trimming at V came to 3 bases and at J to 8 bases, leaving 10 bases not matched to a gene. CDR3 sequence reads: CSASPTGGGRGYTF. In DNA form, the CDR3 reads TGCAGTGCTAGCCCAACAGGGGGCGGAAGAGGCTACACCTTC.

This clonotype came up a few times. The chain recombines TRBV5-1 with TRBJ2-5; no definite D call. This CDR3 spans 14 amino acids. CDR1 SGHRS and CDR2 YFSETQ come from the germline V gene. Trimming stripped 0 bases from V and 2 bases from J, with 8 bases between. DNA for the CDR3: TGCGCCAGCAGCTTGGAGGTTTTTCAAGAGACCCAGTACTTC. Translating it yields CASSLEVFQETQYF.

This clonotype was picked up many times. The V and J genes are TRBV20-1 and TRBJ1-5, with a weak D call TRBD1 (5 bases). This CDR3 comprises 15 residues. Trimming cost V 0 bases and J 7 bases, with 16 bases left between them. The germline V gene encodes CDR1 DFQATT and CDR2 SNEGSKA (reference sequence). The CDR3 DNA reads as TGCAGTGCTAGAGATTCGGTACGGGGCGCCCAGCCCCAGCATTTT. Translation gives CSARDSVRGAQPQHF.

The chain is built from TRBV4-1 and TRBJ2-3; TRBD2 matches at 14 bases. The length of the CDR3 is 18 residues. V lost 3 bases and J lost 5; bases outside the gene matches: 10. The germline CDR1 and CDR2 sequences are MGHRA and YSYEKL. DNA of the CDR3: TGCGCCAGCAGCCATCCTGGACTAGCGGGAGGCCGGGGAGATACGCAGTATTTT. It specifies CASSHPGLAGGRGDTQYF.

CDR3 protein: CASSLKRSVTWPPTDTQYF. CDR3 coding DNA: TGTGCCAGCAGCTTGAAAAGGTCTGTCACCTGGCCCCCCACAGATACGCAGTATTTT. The genes are TRBV5-4 and TRBJ2-3; unclear D gene. The CDR3 is made up of 19 amino acids. Germline V gene lookup returns CDR1 SGHNT and CDR2 YYREEE (reference sequence). V shed 1 base and J shed 2 bases, with 23 bases lying between them.

This clonotype came up a few times. The chain uses TRBV4-2 and TRBJ2-1; no clear D gene. Trimming removed 0 bases at V and 5 bases at J, with 14 bases between. CDR1 is LGHNA, CDR2 YNFKEQ, per germline. This CDR3 contains 16 residues. For the CDR3, the DNA is TGTGCCAGCAGCCAAGAACGCCGGACCAGGAACAATGAGCAGTTCTTC. Protein: CASSQERRTRNNEQFF.

This clonotype turned up a few times. CDR3 in DNA: TGCAGTGCTAGGGTTCAGGGGAACACCGGGGAGCTGTTTTTT. It is translated as CSARVQGNTGELFF. The V call is TRBV20-1, the J call TRBJ2-2; D possibly corresponds to TRBD1 (5 bases). CDR3 length equals 14 residues. V lost 3 bases, J lost 1 base, and 9 bases lay in between. The germline CDR1 and CDR2 sequences are DFQATT and SNEGSKA (reference sequence).

This clonotype was seen a few times. This chain connects TRBV9 to TRBJ2-7; 12 bases line up with TRBD2. The CDR3 covers 14 residues. V lost 3 bases and J lost 7; bases outside the gene matches: 5. Germline lookup yields CDR1 SGDLS and CDR2 YYNGEE. The CDR3 loop reads CASSASGGAAEQYF. In nucleotides, the CDR3 is TGTGCCAGCAGCGCTAGCGGGGGGGCCGCGGAGCAGTACTTC.

Ten or more counts support this clonotype. The chain carries TRBV20-1 and TRBJ2-1; 9 bases align to TRBD2. This CDR3 has 15 residues. The V and J ends lost 1 base and 5 bases, in that order; junction bases with no gene match: 6. CDR1 DFQATT and CDR2 SNEGSKA come from the germline V gene (reference sequence). CDR3 nucleotide sequence: TGCAGTGCTAGAGGTGGCCGCGGGAGGGACAATGAGCAGTTCTTC. Residues: CSARGGRGRDNEQFF.

The chain has TRBV9 and TRBJ2-7; D might be TRBD1 or TRBD2, each matching 6 bases. Germline V gene lookup returns CDR1 SGDLS and CDR2 YYNGEE. Trimming removed 3 bases at V and 5 bases at J, with 21 bases between. The CDR3 runs 16 residues. The CDR3 DNA reads TGTGCCAGCAGCGAGGGGGGCCTAGCGAATAACAACGAGCAGTACTTC. This gives the protein CASSEGGLANNNEQYF.

This clonotype was seen only a few times. The chain couples TRBV4-3 to TRBJ2-1; 14 bases line up with TRBD2. From germline, CDR1 is LGHNA and CDR2 YSLEER. CDR3 length equals 17 residues. Losses at the gene ends were 4 bases for V and 7 bases for J; bases not matched to a gene: 9. Here the CDR3 reads CASSPRTSGRMANEQFF. The CDR3 nucleotides are TGCGCCAGCAGCCCCCGGACTAGCGGGAGGATGGCAAATGAGCAGTTCTTC.

This clonotype occurred many times. The V gene is TRBV12-3 or TRBV12-4, the J gene TRBJ1-1; TRBD1 agrees at 10 bases. CDR3 length: 15 residues. J gave up 1 base and V 3 bases, and 2 bases lay outside the gene matches. The CDR3 DNA follows: TGTGCCAGCAGTTTGACAGGGGGCCGGAACACTGAAGCTTTCTTT. Encoded protein: CASSLTGGRNTEAFF.

This clonotype was picked up a small number of times. This chain links TRBV15 with TRBJ1-5; D ambiguous. The CDR3 is 15 amino acids. CDR1 and CDR2 from the germline V gene are LNHNV and YYDKDF (reference sequence). With 1 base removed from V and 0 bases from J, the gap between germline ends came to 7 bases. The CDR3 nucleotides read TGTGCCACCAGCAGAGTTTCCGGTAGCAATCAGCCCCAGCATTTT. Its protein product is CATSRVSGSNQPQHF.

The rearrangement joins TRBV3-1 to TRBJ2-7; D is unclear. The CDR3 loop spans 13 amino acids. CDR1 is LGHDT, CDR2 YNNKEL, per germline (reference sequence). The V gene lost 2 bases and the J gene lost 1 base, with 6 bases spanning the gap. CDR3 sequence (DNA): TGTGCCAGCAGCCAAACGCTTTCCTACGAGCAGTACTTC. This encodes CASSQTLSYEQYF.

This clonotype has at least ten counts. The V gene is TRBV11-2, the J gene TRBJ2-1; D remains unclear. V was trimmed by 4 bases and J by 7 bases, leaving 17 bases between them. CDR3 length: 15 residues. The germline CDR1 and CDR2 sequences are SGHAT and FQNNGV. CDR3 loop: CASSSLQLGTNEQFF. CDR3 bases: TGTGCCAGCAGCTCCCTCCAGCTAGGTACGAATGAGCAGTTCTTC.

The chain couples TRBV4-3 to TRBJ1-2, with TRBD1 matching 8 bases. J was trimmed by 4 bases and V by 1 base; bases with no gene match: 11. The CDR3 runs 17 residues. CDR1 is LGHNA and CDR2 is YSLEER in the germline V gene. This CDR3 reads CASSQGLGQGGGYGYTF. The CDR3 region has the DNA TGCGCCAGCAGCCAAGGATTAGGACAGGGTGGTGGCTATGGCTACACCTTC.

This clonotype occurred many times. This chain uses TRBV7-2 with TRBJ1-1, with D maybe TRBD1 (6 bases). Per the germline V gene, CDR1 is SGHTA and CDR2 is FQGNSA. The CDR3 has 15 residues. Trimming removed 3 bases from V and 10 bases from J, with 21 bases in between. The CDR3 nucleotides are TGTGCCAGCAGCTTCTTCCAGACAGGATTGGTTTTAGCTTTCTTT. This gives the protein CASSFFQTGLVLAFF.

This clonotype was recorded a few times. The DNA of the CDR3 is TGCAGTGCGGCCCACCATGGAGGGCAGCCCCAGCATTTT. Residues: CSAAHHGGQPQHF. V is TRBV20-1 and J is TRBJ1-5, with unresolved D. Between the trimmed V and J ends, which lost 6 bases and 7 bases, there was a span of 16 bases. This CDR3 has 13 amino acids. Germline V gene sequence: CDR1 DFQATT, CDR2 SNEGSKA (reference sequence).

This clonotype has at least ten counts. This chain joins TRBV5-1 and TRBJ2-3, with 11 bases identical to TRBD1. V gave up 6 bases and J gave up 7 bases; unmatched junction bases: 10. The CDR3 runs to 15 residues. Germline V lookup: CDR1 SGHRS, CDR2 YFSETQ. The CDR3 nucleotides are TGCGCCAGCAACACGGACAGGGGGCTGTTGAATACGCAGTATTTT. This encodes CASNTDRGLLNTQYF.

CDR3 in DNA: TGTGCCACCTCCCGCTCTGGGGCCAACGTCCTGACTTTC. Protein sequence: CATSRSGANVLTF. This sequence joins TRBV24-1 and TRBJ2-6; D uncertain. CDR1 KGHDR and CDR2 SFDVKD come from the germline V gene. The V gene lost 9 bases and the J gene lost 0 bases, with 5 bases spanning the gap. CDR3 length equals 13 residues.